This TCR beta chain was profiled in a study of blood T cells in healthy people across ages. Caucasian, healthy and from Russia, the donors were aged between 6 and 90. The CDR3 is made up of 13 amino acids. Per the germline V gene, CDR1 is SQVTM and CDR2 is ANQGSEA. The V and J ends lost 6 bases and 3 bases, in that order; junction bases with no gene match: 4. Primers used in a second PCR of roughly 6 to 12 cycles were a sample-barcoded 5' primer and a J-beta primer mix. From each sample, at least 2.5 million paired-end reads containing CDR3 were obtained. TCRdb reanalysed the 5' RACE reads using MiXCR and keeps one entry per CDR3 protein. The sample includes around 400,000 distinct CDR3 sequences, about half of them seen just once.

The source material was blood. V is TRBV29-1 and J is TRBJ2-2, with TRBD2 matching 7 bases. This receptor was obtained from a man between 60 and 70 years old in good health. This chain's CDR3 is CSVGEGHTGELFF. In DNA, the CDR3 is TGCAGCGTAGGGGAGGGTCACACCGGGGAGCTGTTTTTT.